A selection of T cell receptor beta chains follows, all from one sample in a study of blood T cell repertoires in COVID-19. The method was immunoSEQ multiplex PCR; TCRdb's version includes in-frame clones alone and lacks a portion of them. The sample lists some 320,000 clones; around 90% were seen once. The specimen was PBMCs or T cells enriched from blood (not recorded which). These receptor sequences come from a man aged 55 to 70 who had recovered from COVID-19. Each CDR3 is given with its conserved first and last residue. The order of the fields is V gene, J gene, D gene, clone size, CDR3 protein, CDR3 DNA. D genes are given only for firm matches. Not all rows give a size; the values are once, few, many and, for expanded clones, a class.

>TRBV6-5|TRBJ1-1|.|once
CASSELAMNTEAFF
TGTGCCAGCAGCGAGCTTGCTATGAACACTGAAGCTTTCTTT
>TRBV20-1|TRBJ2-7|.|.
CSLDGGLEQYF
TGCAGCTTGGACGGAGGTCTTGAGCAGTACTTC
>TRBV4-1|TRBJ1-3|.|.
CASSRTRQFSSGNTIYF
TGCGCCAGCAGCCGAACGCGACAGTTTAGCTCTGGAAACACCATATATTTT
>TRBV19|TRBJ2-5|TRBD1|.
CASSPTQSGTVSQETQYF
TGTGCCAGTAGTCCAACTCAATCCGGGACAGTAAGTCAAGAGACCCAGTACTTC
>TRBV18|TRBJ2-1|.|.
CASSPPGTANNEQFF
TGTGCCAGCTCACCCCCCGGGACTGCCAACAATGAGCAGTTCTTC
>TRBV6-5|TRBJ2-1|.|.
CASSYHPRVNEQFF
TGTGCCAGCAGTTACCACCCCAGGGTAAATGAGCAGTTCTTC
>TRBV2|TRBJ2-7|TRBD2|.
CASGLAGVFYEQYF
TGTGCCAGCGGACTGGCGGGAGTCTTCTACGAGCAGTACTTC
>TRBV5-1|TRBJ2-1|.|.
CASSPRGPSSYNEQFF
TGCGCCAGCAGCCCGCGGGGACCAAGCTCCTACAATGAGCAGTTCTTC
>TRBV18|TRBJ2-7|.|.
CASSPSVRSYEQYF
TGTGCCAGCTCACCTTCTGTGCGGTCCTACGAGCAGTACTTC
>TRBV6-5|TRBJ1-2|.|.
CASNRAAGYTF
TGTGCCAGCAACAGGGCCGCTGGCTACACCTTC
>TRBV6-5|TRBJ2-2|.|few
CASSRDSSRTGELFF
TGTGCCAGCAGCCGGGACTCCTCCCGTACCGGGGAGCTGTTTTTT
>TRBV6-1|TRBJ2-7|.|few
CASSENRDWSSYEQYF
TGTGCCAGCAGTGAAAACCGGGACTGGAGCTCCTACGAGCAGTACTTC
>TRBV7-2|TRBJ2-1|TRBD2|.
CASSPWDRGGNEQFF
TGTGCCAGCAGCCCCTGGGACCGGGGGGGGAATGAGCAGTTCTTC
>TRBV10-3|TRBJ2-1|TRBD2|.
CAISSLGGRGVSGRSYNEQFF
TGTGCCATCTCATCCTTGGGCGGCAGGGGAGTAAGCGGGAGGTCCTACAATGAGCAGTTCTTC
>TRBV5-4|TRBJ1-2|.|.
CASSLPGSDGYTF
TGTGCCAGCAGCCTCCCAGGGTCCGACGGCTACACCTTC
>TRBV5-1|TRBJ2-1|.|.
CASSLDLPASAYNEQFF
TGCGCCAGCAGCTTGGACCTCCCTGCATCGGCCTACAATGAGCAGTTCTTC
>TRBV4-2|TRBJ2-7|TRBD1|.
CASSPGQGAKEQYF
TGTGCCAGCAGCCCCGGACAGGGGGCAAAGGAGCAGTACTTC
>TRBV5-1|TRBJ1-3|.|.
CASSGTLSGNTIYF
TGCGCCAGCAGCGGTACACTATCTGGAAACACCATATATTTT
>TRBV2|TRBJ1-6|TRBD1|.
CASSDRRGSSPLHF
TGTGCCAGCAGTGATCGCAGGGGGAGTTCACCCCTCCACTTT
>TRBV28|TRBJ1-6|.|.
CASNRDYNNSPLHF
TGTGCCAGCAACAGGGACTACAACAATTCACCCCTCCACTTT
>TRBV5-1|TRBJ2-1|.|.
CASSLFSGVEQFF
TGCGCCAGCAGCTTGTTTTCAGGGGTTGAGCAGTTCTTC
>TRBV25-1|TRBJ1-1|.|.
CASSEVGRENTEAFF
TGTGCCAGCAGTGAAGTCGGACGGGAAAACACTGAAGCTTTCTTT
>TRBV4-1|TRBJ1-5|.|.
CASSQDFRGNQPQHF
TGCGCCAGCAGCCAAGACTTTCGCGGCAATCAGCCCCAGCATTTT
>TRBV5-4|TRBJ2-5|.|.
CASSFRGSETQYF
TGTGCCAGCAGCTTCCGCGGGTCTGAGACCCAGTACTTC
>TRBV4-1|TRBJ1-2|.|.
CASSQGLGAINYGYTF
TGCGCCAGCAGCCAAGGCCTAGGGGCGATTAACTATGGCTACACCTTC
>TRBV11-1|TRBJ2-7|.|.
CASSLASVGGTYEQYF
TGTGCCAGCAGCTTAGCAAGCGTGGGGGGAACCTACGAGCAGTACTTC
>TRBV21-1|TRBJ2-7|.|.
CASRRTGEVTYEQYF
TGTGCCAGCAGGAGGACAGGGGAGGTGACCTACGAGCAGTACTTC
>TRBV11-2|TRBJ2-7|TRBD2|.
CASSPRLAESSYEQYF
TGTGCCAGCAGCCCGAGGCTAGCGGAAAGCTCCTACGAGCAGTACTTC
>TRBV29-1|TRBJ2-1|TRBD2|.
CSVVRLAGIDNEQFF
TGCAGCGTTGTCCGACTAGCGGGGATCGACAATGAGCAGTTCTTC
>TRBV4-2|TRBJ2-1|.|.
CASSQSPGLRNEQFF
TGTGCCAGCAGCCAATCTCCAGGACTAAGGAATGAGCAGTTCTTC
>TRBV6-1|TRBJ1-6|TRBD1|.
CASSDRDRGWSYNSPLHF
TGTGCCAGCAGTGACCGGGACAGGGGTTGGAGTTATAATTCACCCCTCCACTTT
>TRBV6-6|TRBJ1-4|TRBD1|.
CASSYPSGTGGEKLFF
TGTGCCAGCAGTTACCCCTCCGGGACAGGGGGCGAAAAACTGTTTTTT
>TRBV28|TRBJ1-4|.|.
CASSFSQGSSSNEKLFF
TGTGCCAGCAGTTTTAGTCAGGGAAGTAGCTCTAATGAAAAACTGTTTTTT
>TRBV28|TRBJ2-7|TRBD1|.
CASSFGQGAREQYF
TGTGCCAGCAGTTTCGGACAGGGAGCGCGCGAGCAGTACTTC
>TRBV7-8|TRBJ2-1|TRBD1|.
CASNIKTGQTNEQFF
TGTGCCAGCAACATCAAGACGGGACAGACTAATGAGCAGTTCTTC
>TRBV5-1|TRBJ2-1|.|.
CASSGLINEQFF
TGCGCCAGCAGCGGCCTCATCAATGAGCAGTTCTTC
>TRBV3-1/TRBV3-2|TRBJ1-4|.|.
CASSQAGLEGMELFF
TGTGCCAGCAGCCAAGCCGGGCTGGAGGGAATGGAACTGTTTTTT